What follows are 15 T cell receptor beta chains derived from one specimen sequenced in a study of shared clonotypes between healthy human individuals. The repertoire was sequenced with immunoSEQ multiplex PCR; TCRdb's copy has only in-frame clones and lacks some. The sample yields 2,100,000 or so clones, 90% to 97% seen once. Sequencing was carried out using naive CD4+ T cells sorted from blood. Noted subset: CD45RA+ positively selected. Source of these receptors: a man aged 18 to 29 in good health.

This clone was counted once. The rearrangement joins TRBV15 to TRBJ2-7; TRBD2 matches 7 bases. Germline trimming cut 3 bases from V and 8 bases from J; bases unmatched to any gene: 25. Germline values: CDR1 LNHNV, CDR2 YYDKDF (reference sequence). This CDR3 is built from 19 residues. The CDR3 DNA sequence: TGTGCCACCAGCAGTCTTGGCGTCGGTATTCTCGACGGGAGGATTAAGCAGTACTTC. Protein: CATSSLGVGILDGRIKQYF.

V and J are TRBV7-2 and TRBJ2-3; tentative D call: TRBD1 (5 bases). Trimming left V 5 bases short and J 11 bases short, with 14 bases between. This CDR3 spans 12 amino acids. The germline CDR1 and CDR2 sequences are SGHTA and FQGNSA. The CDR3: CASSAYTGVQYF. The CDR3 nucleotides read TGTGCCAGCAGCGCGTATACAGGCGTGCAGTATTTT.

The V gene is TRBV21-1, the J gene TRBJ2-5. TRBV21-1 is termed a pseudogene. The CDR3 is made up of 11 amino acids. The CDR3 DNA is TGTGCCAGCACGCCTCGAGAGACCCAGTACTTC. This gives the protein CASTPRETQYF.

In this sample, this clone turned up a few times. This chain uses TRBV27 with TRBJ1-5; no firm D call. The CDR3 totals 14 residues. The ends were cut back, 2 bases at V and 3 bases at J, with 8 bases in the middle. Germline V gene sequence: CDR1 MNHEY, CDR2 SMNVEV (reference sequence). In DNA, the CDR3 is TGTGCCAGCAGTTTAGGAGTATTCAATCAGCCCCAGCATTTT. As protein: CASSLGVFNQPQHF.

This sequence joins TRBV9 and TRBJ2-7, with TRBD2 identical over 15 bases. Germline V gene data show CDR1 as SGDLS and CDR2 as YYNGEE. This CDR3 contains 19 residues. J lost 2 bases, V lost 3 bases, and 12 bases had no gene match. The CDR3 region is CASSGGLAGGPSGAYEQYF. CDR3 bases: TGTGCCAGCAGCGGAGGACTAGCGGGAGGGCCCTCGGGAGCCTACGAGCAGTACTTC.

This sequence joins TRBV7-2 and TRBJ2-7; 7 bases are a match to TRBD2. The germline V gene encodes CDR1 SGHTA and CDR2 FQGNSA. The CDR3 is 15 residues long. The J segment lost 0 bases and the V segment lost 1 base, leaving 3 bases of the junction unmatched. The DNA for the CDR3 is TGTGCCAGCAGCTTAGGTAGCGGGCTCTCCTACGAGCAGTACTTC. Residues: CASSLGSGLSYEQYF.

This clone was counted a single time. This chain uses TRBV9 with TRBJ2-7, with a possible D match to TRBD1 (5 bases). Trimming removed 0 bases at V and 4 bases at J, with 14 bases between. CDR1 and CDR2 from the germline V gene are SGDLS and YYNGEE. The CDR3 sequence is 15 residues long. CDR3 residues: CASSVEAGMAYEQYF. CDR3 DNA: TGTGCCAGCAGCGTAGAGGCAGGGATGGCATACGAGCAGTACTTC.

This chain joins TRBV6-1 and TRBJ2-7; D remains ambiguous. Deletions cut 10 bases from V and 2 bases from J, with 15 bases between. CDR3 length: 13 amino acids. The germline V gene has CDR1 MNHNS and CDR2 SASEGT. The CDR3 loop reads CATPADGTYEQYF. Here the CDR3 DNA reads TGTGCCACCCCCGCGGACGGTACCTACGAGCAGTACTTC.

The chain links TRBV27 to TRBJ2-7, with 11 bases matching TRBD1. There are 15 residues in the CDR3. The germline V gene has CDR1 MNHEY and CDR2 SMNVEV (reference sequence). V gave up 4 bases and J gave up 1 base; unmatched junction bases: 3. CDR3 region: CASSSGTGGSYEQYF. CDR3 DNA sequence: TGTGCCAGCAGTTCGGGGACAGGGGGATCCTACGAGCAGTACTTC.

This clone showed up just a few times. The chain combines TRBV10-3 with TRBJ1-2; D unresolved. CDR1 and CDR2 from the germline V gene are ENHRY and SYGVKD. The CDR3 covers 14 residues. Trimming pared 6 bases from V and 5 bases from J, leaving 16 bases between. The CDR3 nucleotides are TGTGCCATCAGCCTGGAAGCAGGAACTTATGGCTACACCTTC. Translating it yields CAISLEAGTYGYTF.

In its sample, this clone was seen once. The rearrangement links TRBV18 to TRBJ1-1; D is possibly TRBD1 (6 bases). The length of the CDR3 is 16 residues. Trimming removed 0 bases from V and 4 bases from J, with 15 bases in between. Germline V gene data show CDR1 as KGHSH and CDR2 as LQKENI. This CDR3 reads CASSPPVLGARTEAFF. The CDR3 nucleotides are TGTGCCAGCTCACCACCGGTGCTGGGGGCGCGCACTGAAGCTTTCTTT.

The DNA of the CDR3 is TGTGCCATCAAAGGGACCGATGCGAACACTGAAGCTTTCTTT. Protein: CAIKGTDANTEAFF. The V call is TRBV10-3, the J call TRBJ1-1; D perhaps matches TRBD1 (5 bases). This CDR3 contains 14 residues. V shed 7 bases and J shed 1 base, with 13 bases lying between them. Germline V gene lookup returns CDR1 ENHRY and CDR2 SYGVKD.

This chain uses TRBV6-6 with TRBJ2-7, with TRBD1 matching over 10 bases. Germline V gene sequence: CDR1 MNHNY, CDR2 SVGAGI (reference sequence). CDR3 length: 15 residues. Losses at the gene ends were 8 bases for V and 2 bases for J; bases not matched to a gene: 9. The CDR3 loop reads CASSPTGTGAYEQYF. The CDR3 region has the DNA TGTGCCAGCTCCCCCACCGGGACAGGGGCCTACGAGCAGTACTTC.

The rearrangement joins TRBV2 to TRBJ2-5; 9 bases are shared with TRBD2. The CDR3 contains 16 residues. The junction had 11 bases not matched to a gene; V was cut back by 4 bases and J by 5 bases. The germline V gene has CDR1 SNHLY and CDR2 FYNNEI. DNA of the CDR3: TGTGCCAGCAGTGTGAGTAGCGGGGGTCCGTGGGAGACCCAGTACTTC. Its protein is CASSVSSGGPWETQYF.

CDR3: CASSLQLVDTQYF. CDR3 nucleotide sequence: TGTGCCAGCAGCCTCCAACTAGTCGATACGCAGTATTTT. The chain couples TRBV7-2 to TRBJ2-3; possibly TRBD2 for D (5 bases). Germline V CDR1 and CDR2: SGHTA, FQGNSA. The CDR3 spans 13 residues. V dropped 5 bases and J dropped 6 bases, with 12 bases sitting between them. Looking up the rest from reference TRBV7-2 and TRBJ2-3 gives the full variable domain: GAGVSQSPSNKVTEKGKDVELRCDPISGHTALYWYRQSLGQGLEFLIYFQGNSAPDKSGLPSDRFSAERTGGSVSTLTIQRTQQEDSAVYLCASSLQLVDTQYFGPGTRLTVL.